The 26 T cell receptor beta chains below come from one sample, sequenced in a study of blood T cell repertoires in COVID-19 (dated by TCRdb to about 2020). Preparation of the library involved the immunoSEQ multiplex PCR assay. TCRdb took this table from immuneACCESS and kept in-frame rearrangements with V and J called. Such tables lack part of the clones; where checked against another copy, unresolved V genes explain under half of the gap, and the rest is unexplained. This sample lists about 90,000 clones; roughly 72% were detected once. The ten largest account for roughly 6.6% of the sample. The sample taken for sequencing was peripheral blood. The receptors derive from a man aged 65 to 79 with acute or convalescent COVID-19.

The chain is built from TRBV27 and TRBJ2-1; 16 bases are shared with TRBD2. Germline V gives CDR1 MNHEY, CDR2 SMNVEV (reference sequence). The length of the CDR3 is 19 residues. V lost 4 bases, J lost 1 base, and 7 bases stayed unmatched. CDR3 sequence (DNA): TGTGCCAGCAGTTCGCCCCCGGGACTAGCGGGAGGGTCCTACAATGAGCAGTTCTTC. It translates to CASSSPPGLAGGSYNEQFF.

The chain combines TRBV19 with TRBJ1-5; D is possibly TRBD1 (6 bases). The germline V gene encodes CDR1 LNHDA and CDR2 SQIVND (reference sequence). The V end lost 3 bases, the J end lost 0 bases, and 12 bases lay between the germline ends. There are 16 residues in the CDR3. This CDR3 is CASSIRTVYSNQPQHF. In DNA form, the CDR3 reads TGTGCCAGTAGTATCAGGACAGTCTATAGCAATCAGCCCCAGCATTTT.

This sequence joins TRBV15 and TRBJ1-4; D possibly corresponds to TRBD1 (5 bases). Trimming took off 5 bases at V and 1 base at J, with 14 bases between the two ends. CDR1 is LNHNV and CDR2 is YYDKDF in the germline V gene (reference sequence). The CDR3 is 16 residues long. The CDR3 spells CATSLDSFLTNEKLFF. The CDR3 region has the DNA TGTGCCACCAGCCTAGACAGTTTTTTAACTAATGAAAAACTGTTTTTT.

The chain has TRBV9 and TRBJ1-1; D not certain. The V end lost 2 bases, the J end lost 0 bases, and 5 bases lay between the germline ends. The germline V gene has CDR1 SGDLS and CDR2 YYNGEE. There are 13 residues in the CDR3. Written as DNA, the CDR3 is TGTGCCAGCAGCGTGTTCATGAACACTGAAGCTTTCTTT. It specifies CASSVFMNTEAFF. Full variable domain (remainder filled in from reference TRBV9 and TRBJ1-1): DSGVTQTPKHLITATGQRVTLRCSPRSGDLSVYWYQQSLDQGLQFLIQYYNGEERAKGNILERFSAQQFPDLHSELNLSSLELGDSALYFCASSVFMNTEAFFGQGTRLTVV.

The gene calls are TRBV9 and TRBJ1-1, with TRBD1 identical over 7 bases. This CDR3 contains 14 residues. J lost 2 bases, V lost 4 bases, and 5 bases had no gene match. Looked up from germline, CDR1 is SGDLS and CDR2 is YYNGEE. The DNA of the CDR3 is TGTGCCAGCAGCCCGCGGACAGGCAACACTGAAGCTTTCTTT. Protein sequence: CASSPRTGNTEAFF.

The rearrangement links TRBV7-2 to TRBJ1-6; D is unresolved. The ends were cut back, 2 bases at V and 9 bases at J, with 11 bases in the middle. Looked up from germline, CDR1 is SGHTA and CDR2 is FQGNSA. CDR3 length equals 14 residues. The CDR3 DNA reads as TGTGCCAGCAGCTTAACGGGGTCCATTTCACCCCTCCACTTT. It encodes CASSLTGSISPLHF.

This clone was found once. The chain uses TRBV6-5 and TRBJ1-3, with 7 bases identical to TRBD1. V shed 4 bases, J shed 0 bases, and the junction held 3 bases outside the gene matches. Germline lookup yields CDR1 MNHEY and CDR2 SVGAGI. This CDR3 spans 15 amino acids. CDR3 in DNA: TGTGCCAGCAGTTCGGGACAGTTCTCTGGAAACACCATATATTTT. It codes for CASSSGQFSGNTIYF.

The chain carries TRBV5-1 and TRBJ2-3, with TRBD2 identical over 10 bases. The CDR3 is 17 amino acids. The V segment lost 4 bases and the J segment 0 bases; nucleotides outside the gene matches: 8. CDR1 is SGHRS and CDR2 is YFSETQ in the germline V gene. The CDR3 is CASSLTGLAPSTDTQYF. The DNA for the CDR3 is TGCGCCAGCAGCCTAACGGGACTAGCGCCTAGCACAGATACGCAGTATTTT.

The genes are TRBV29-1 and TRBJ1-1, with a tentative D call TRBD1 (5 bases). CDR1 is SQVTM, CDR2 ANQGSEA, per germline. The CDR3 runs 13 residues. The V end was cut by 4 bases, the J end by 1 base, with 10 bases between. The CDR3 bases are TGCAGCGTTGGTTCGGGGGGGAACACTGAAGCTTTCTTT. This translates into CSVGSGGNTEAFF.

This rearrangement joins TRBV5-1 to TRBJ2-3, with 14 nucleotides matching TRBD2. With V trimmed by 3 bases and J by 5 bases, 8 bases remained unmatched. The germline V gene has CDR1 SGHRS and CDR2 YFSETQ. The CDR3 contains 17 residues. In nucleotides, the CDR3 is TGCGCCAGCAGCTCGGGACTAGCGGGAGTCCGGAGAGATACGCAGTATTTT. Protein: CASSSGLAGVRRDTQYF.

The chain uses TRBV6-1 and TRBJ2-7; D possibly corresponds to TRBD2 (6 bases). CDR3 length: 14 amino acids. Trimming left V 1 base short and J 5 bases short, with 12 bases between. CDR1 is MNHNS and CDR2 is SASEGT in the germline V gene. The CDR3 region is CASSEVGGSHEQYF. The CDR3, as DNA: TGTGCCAGCAGTGAAGTTGGGGGGTCCCACGAGCAGTACTTC.

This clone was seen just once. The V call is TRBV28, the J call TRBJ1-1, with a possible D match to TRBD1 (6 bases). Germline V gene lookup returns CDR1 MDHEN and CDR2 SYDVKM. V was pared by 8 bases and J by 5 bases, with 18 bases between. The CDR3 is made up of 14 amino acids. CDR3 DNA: TGTGCCAGCCTAAAAGGGGGGGTACTGACTGAAGCTTTCTTT. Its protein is CASLKGGVLTEAFF.

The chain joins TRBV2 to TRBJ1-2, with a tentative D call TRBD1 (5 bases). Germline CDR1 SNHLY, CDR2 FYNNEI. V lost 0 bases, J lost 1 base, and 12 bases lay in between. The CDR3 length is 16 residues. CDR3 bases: TGTGCCAGCAGTGAAGCTCCGACAGCTTATAACTATGGCTACACCTTC. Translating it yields CASSEAPTAYNYGYTF.

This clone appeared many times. The CDR3 region has the DNA TGTGCCAGCAGCCCTCGTAAGGCTAGTGGCTACACCTTC. It codes for CASSPRKASGYTF. The genes are TRBV3-1 (or the pseudogene TRBV3-2) and TRBJ1-2; D uncertain. The V end was cut by 4 bases, the J end by 7 bases, with 13 bases between. CDR1 and CDR2 from the germline V gene are LGHDT and YNNKEL (reference sequence). The CDR3 has 13 residues.

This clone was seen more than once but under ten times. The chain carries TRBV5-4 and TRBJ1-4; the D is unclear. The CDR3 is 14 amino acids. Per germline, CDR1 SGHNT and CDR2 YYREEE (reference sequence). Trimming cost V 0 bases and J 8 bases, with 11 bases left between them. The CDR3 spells CASSLDPGSEKLFF. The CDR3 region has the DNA TGTGCCAGCAGCTTGGATCCGGGATCGGAAAAACTGTTTTTT.

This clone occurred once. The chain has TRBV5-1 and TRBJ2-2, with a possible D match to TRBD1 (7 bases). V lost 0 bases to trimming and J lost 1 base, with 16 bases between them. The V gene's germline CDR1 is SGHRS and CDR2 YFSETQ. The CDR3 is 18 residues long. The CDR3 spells CASSLGQGGFGNTGELFF. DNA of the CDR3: TGCGCCAGCAGCTTGGGCCAGGGGGGTTTTGGGAACACCGGGGAGCTGTTTTTT. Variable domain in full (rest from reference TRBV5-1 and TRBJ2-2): KAGVTQTPRYLIKTRGQQVTLSCSPISGHRSVSWYQQTPGQGLQFLFEYFSETQRNKGNFPGRFSGRQFSNSRSEMNVSTLELGDSALYLCASSLGQGGFGNTGELFFGEGSRLTVL.

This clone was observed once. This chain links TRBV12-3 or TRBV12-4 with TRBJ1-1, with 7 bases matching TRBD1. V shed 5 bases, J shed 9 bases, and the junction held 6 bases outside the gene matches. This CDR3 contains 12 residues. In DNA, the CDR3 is TGTGCCAGCAGTCCCGGGAGGGGGCAAGCTTTCTTT. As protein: CASSPGRGQAFF.

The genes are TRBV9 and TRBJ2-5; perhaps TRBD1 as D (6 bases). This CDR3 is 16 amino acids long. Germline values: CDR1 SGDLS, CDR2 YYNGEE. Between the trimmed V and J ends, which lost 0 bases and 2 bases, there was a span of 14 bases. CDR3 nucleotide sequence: TGTGCCAGCAGCGTAGATTTGGGGGCAGGGCAAGAGACCCAGTACTTC. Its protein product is CASSVDLGAGQETQYF.

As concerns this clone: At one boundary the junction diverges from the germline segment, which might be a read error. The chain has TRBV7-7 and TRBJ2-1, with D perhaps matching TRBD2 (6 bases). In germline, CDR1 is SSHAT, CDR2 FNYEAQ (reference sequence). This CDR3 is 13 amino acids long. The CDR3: CASSLLASNEQFF. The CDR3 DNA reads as TGTGCTAGCAGCTTACTAGCTTCCAATGAGCAGTTCTTC. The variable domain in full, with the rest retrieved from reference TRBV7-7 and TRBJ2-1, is GAGVSQSPRYKVTKRGQDVTLRCDPISSHATLYWYQQALGQGPEFLTYFNYEAQPDKSGLPSDRFSAERPEGSISTLTIQRTEQRDSAMYRCASSLLASNEQFFGPGTRLTVL.

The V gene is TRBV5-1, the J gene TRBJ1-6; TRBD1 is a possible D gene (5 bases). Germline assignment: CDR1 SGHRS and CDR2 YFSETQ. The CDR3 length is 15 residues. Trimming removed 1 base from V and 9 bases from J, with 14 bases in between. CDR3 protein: CASSLYGGGSSPLHF. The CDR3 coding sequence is TGCGCCAGCAGCTTGTATGGGGGGGGGTCTTCACCCCTCCACTTT.

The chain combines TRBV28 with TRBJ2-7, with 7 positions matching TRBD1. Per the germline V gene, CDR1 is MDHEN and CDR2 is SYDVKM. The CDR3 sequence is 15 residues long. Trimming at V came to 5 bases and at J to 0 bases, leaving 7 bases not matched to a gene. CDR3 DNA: TGTGCCAGCAGTCCGGGGACAGTCTTCTCCTACGAGCAGTACTTC. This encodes CASSPGTVFSYEQYF.

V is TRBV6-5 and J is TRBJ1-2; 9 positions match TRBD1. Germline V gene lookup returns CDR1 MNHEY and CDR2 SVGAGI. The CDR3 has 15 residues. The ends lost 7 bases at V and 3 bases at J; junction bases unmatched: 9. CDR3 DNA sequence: TGTGCCAGCATAAAAGGACAGGGGATTTACTATGGCTACACCTTC. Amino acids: CASIKGQGIYYGYTF.

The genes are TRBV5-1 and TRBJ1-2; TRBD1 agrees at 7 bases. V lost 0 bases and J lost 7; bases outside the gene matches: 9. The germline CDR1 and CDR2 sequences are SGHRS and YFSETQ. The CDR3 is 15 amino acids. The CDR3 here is CASSLASGGGRGYTF. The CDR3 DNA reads TGCGCCAGCAGCTTGGCCTCAGGGGGAGGTCGTGGCTACACCTTC.

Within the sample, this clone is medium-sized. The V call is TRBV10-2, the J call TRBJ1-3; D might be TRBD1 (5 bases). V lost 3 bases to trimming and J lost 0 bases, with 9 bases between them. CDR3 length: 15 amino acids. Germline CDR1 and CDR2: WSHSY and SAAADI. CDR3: CASSDQGLSGNTIYF. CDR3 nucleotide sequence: TGCGCCAGCAGTGATCAGGGACTCTCTGGAAACACCATATATTTT.

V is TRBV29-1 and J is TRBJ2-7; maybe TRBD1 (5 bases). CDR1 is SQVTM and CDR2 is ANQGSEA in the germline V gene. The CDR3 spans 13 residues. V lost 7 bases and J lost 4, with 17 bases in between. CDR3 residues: CSAADRVGYEQYF. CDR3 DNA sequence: TGCAGCGCAGCCGACAGAGTGGGTTACGAGCAGTACTTC.

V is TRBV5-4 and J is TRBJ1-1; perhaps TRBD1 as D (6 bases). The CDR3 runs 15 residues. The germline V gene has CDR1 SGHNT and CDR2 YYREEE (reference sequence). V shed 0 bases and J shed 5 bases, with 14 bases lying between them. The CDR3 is CASSLAEGEGTEAFF. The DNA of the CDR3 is TGTGCCAGCAGCTTGGCCGAGGGGGAGGGGACTGAAGCTTTCTTT.